Below, 29 T cell receptor beta chains from the same sample are listed, as sequenced in a study of shared clonotypes between healthy human individuals. Profiled with immunoSEQ multiplex PCR; TCRdb holds only in-frame clones, not every one. The top ten hold roughly 0.13% of the sample, which has roughly 2 million clones, 90% to 95% seen once. The sample was naive CD4+ T cells sorted from blood. This sample's subset: CD45RA+ positively selected. The receptors here all came from a man aged 18 to 30 in good health.

This clone has only one observation. The genes are TRBV28 and TRBJ1-1; D is unclear. The germline gives CDR1 MDHEN, CDR2 SYDVKM. Between the trimmed V and J ends, which lost 1 base and 4 bases, there was a span of 4 bases. The CDR3 extends over 12 amino acids. CDR3 residues: CASSLSPTEAFF. In DNA form, the CDR3 reads TGTGCCAGCAGTTTATCTCCCACTGAAGCTTTCTTT.

The chain joins TRBV2 to TRBJ2-7; 8 nucleotides align to TRBD1. CDR1 and CDR2 from the germline V gene are SNHLY and FYNNEI. The V and J ends lost 6 bases and 2 bases, in that order; junction bases with no gene match: 3. The CDR3 sequence is 13 residues long. The CDR3 coding sequence is TGTGCCAGCAGCCAGGGGGCTGCCTACGAGCAGTACTTC. This encodes CASSQGAAYEQYF.

This clone was observed a handful of times. This sequence joins TRBV11-2 and TRBJ1-2; a possible D gene is TRBD1 (6 bases). V was shortened by 7 bases and J by 7 bases, with 13 bases between the two germline ends. Germline CDR1 SGHAT, CDR2 FQNNGV. The CDR3 sequence is 12 residues long. The CDR3 nucleotides are TGTGCCAGCACCCGGGACACCACTGGCTACACCTTC. This encodes CASTRDTTGYTF.

CDR3 protein: CASSSVSGGGETQYF. The CDR3, as DNA: TGTGCCAGCAGCTCAGTATCTGGCGGCGGAGAGACCCAGTACTTC. V usage is TRBV5-4 and J usage is TRBJ2-5; no reliable D call. The CDR3 has 15 residues. Germline V gene data show CDR1 as SGHNT and CDR2 as YYREEE (reference sequence). Trimming left V 3 bases short and J 4 bases short, with 16 bases between. Filled out from reference TRBV5-4 and TRBJ2-5, the complete variable domain reads ETGVTQSPTHLIKTRGQQVTLRCSSQSGHNTVSWYQQALGQGPQFIFQYYREEENGRGNFPPRFSGLQFPNYSSELNVNALELDDSALYLCASSSVSGGGETQYFGPGTRLLVL.

The V gene is TRBV11-2, the J gene TRBJ2-7, with 9 bases lining up with TRBD1. V lost 5 bases and J lost 2; bases outside the gene matches: 4. The CDR3 totals 14 residues. Germline assignment: CDR1 SGHAT and CDR2 FQNNGV. The CDR3 protein is CASSEGTGPYEQYF. CDR3 bases: TGTGCCAGCAGCGAGGGGACAGGGCCCTACGAGCAGTACTTC. Together with reference TRBV11-2 and TRBJ2-7, the CDR3 gives the full variable domain: EAGVAQSPRYKIIEKRQSVAFWCNPISGHATLYWYQQILGQGPKLLIQFQNNGVVDDSQLPKDRFSAERLKGVDSTLKIQPAKLEDSAVYLCASSEGTGPYEQYFGPGTRLTVT.

The chain has TRBV5-1 and TRBJ2-3, with 9 bases fitting TRBD2. V was clipped by 4 bases and J by 4 bases; unmatched bases: 13. Per the germline V gene, CDR1 is SGHRS and CDR2 is YFSETQ. The CDR3 spans 17 residues. DNA of the CDR3: TGCGCCAGCAGCCGCGGGACACAAGCGGGGGGTCCAGATACGCAGTATTTT. Translated: CASSRGTQAGGPDTQYF.

This chain joins TRBV6-1 and TRBJ1-3; D is possibly TRBD1 (6 bases). V gave up 11 bases and J gave up 0 bases, with 14 bases separating them. The germline V gene encodes CDR1 MNHNS and CDR2 SASEGT. The CDR3 has 14 residues. DNA for the CDR3: TGTGCCTGCGGGGGCTCAGGCTCTGGAAACACCATATATTTT. It encodes CACGGSGSGNTIYF.

The CDR3 bases are TGTGCCTGGAGGAAATCAGGGTCTGCGAACACTGAAGCTTTCTTT. Translating gives CAWRKSGSANTEAFF. This chain joins TRBV30 and TRBJ1-1; maybe TRBD1 (5 bases). The CDR3 length is 15 residues. The germline CDR1 and CDR2 sequences are GTSNPN and SVGIG (reference sequence). V lost 3 bases, J lost 1 base, and 15 bases lay in between. Complete variable domain (other parts from reference TRBV30 and TRBJ1-1): SQTIHQWPATLVQPVGSPLSLECTVEGTSNPNLYWYRQAAGRGLQLLFYSVGIGQISSEVPQNLSASRPQDRQFILSSKKLLLSDSGFYLCAWRKSGSANTEAFFGQGTRLTVV.

The sample holds one count of this clone. The chain carries TRBV18 and TRBJ1-1; 10 nucleotides match TRBD1. V lost 5 bases and J lost 1; bases outside the gene matches: 1. CDR3 length: 14 amino acids. Germline CDR1 reads KGHSH; CDR2 reads LQKENI. DNA for the CDR3: TGTGCCAGCTCAGGACAGGGGGAGAACACTGAAGCTTTCTTT. Protein sequence: CASSGQGENTEAFF.

In its sample, this clone was seen once. This CDR3 is CASSAQKIADTQYF. The CDR3 DNA is TGTGCCAGTAGTGCCCAAAAAATAGCAGATACGCAGTATTTT. The V and J genes are TRBV19 and TRBJ2-3, with D hard to call. The CDR3 has 14 amino acids. The germline V gene encodes CDR1 LNHDA and CDR2 SQIVND (reference sequence). Trimming shortened V by 5 bases and J by 4 bases, and 13 bases separated the two germline ends. The entire variable domain, with the rest obtained from reference TRBV19 and TRBJ2-3, is as follows: DGGITQSPKYLFRKEGQNVTLSCEQNLNHDAMYWYRQDPGQGLRLIYYSQIVNDFQKGDIAEGYSVSREKKESFPLTVTSAQKNPTAFYLCASSAQKIADTQYFGPGTRLTVL.

Turning to this clone: Other DNA sequences in this sample translate to the same CDR3. This chain connects TRBV20-1 to TRBJ2-3; D gene ambiguous. CDR3 length: 11 residues. V was pared by 3 bases and J by 5 bases, with 6 bases between. Germline V gene sequence: CDR1 DFQATT, CDR2 SNEGSKA (reference sequence). The CDR3 DNA follows: TGCAGTGCTAGGACGGGAGATACGCAGTATTTT. It encodes CSARTGDTQYF.

CDR3 sequence (DNA): TGTGCCAGCAGCCATAGGGGAGAGACCGGGGAGCTGTTTTTT. Translation: CASSHRGETGELFF. The gene calls are TRBV5-8 and TRBJ2-2, with D perhaps assigned TRBD1 or TRBD2 (5 bases each). CDR3 size: 14 residues. The germline V and J ends were trimmed by 4 bases and 5 bases, with 12 bases remaining between them. Germline CDR1 and CDR2: SGHTS and YDEGEE.

The chain recombines TRBV18 with TRBJ2-6; 10 bases match TRBD1. With 3 bases clipped from V and 1 base from J, the junction kept 9 bases outside the gene matches. The CDR3 covers 19 residues. The germline gives CDR1 KGHSH, CDR2 LQKENI. The CDR3 region has the DNA TGTGCCAGCTCACCGCGACAGGGGGCGCAAAGATCTGGGGCCAACGTCCTGACTTTC. Translation gives CASSPRQGAQRSGANVLTF.

V gene TRBV6-5 combines with J gene TRBJ1-4; the D gene is possibly TRBD1 (5 bases). This CDR3 spans 15 amino acids. Germline CDR1 reads MNHEY; CDR2 reads SVGAGI. The germline V and J ends were trimmed by 10 bases and 7 bases, with 22 bases remaining between them. The CDR3 region has the DNA TGTGCCATCTCCCGGGGGGGGAAATCTGGTGAAAAACTGTTTTTT. Protein: CAISRGGKSGEKLFF.

This chain uses TRBV6-5 with TRBJ2-7, with 9 bases lining up with TRBD1. The CDR3 loop spans 15 amino acids. Germline loops: CDR1 MNHEY, CDR2 SVGAGI. V was clipped by 5 bases and J by 4 bases; unmatched bases: 9. CDR3 in amino acids: CASSTTGTGKYEQYF. DNA of the CDR3: TGTGCCAGCAGTACCACCGGGACAGGGAAATACGAGCAGTACTTC.

V gene TRBV30 combines with J gene TRBJ1-1, with D uncertain. This CDR3 has 14 residues. Trimming took 5 bases from V and 3 from J, leaving 16 bases between them. The V gene's germline CDR1 is GTSNPN and CDR2 SVGIG (reference sequence). In nucleotides, the CDR3 is TGTGCCTGGGAACGGAGTTCCCTCTACACTGAAGCTTTCTTT. It codes for CAWERSSLYTEAFF.

The chain carries TRBV6-5 and TRBJ2-5; D unclear. Germline CDR1 reads MNHEY; CDR2 reads SVGAGI. V lost 2 bases, J lost 2 bases, and 12 bases lay in between. CDR3 length: 15 residues. CDR3 sequence: CASSYISTAQETQYF. In nucleotides, the CDR3 is TGTGCCAGCAGTTACATAAGTACAGCACAAGAGACCCAGTACTTC.

The genes are TRBV11-2 and TRBJ1-3; D is perhaps TRBD1 (6 bases). Germline CDR1 SGHAT, CDR2 FQNNGV. Trimming cost V 2 bases and J 0 bases, with 14 bases left between them. The CDR3 runs to 17 residues. This CDR3 is CASSLRGDKSSGNTIYF. In DNA form, the CDR3 reads TGTGCCAGCAGCTTACGGGGGGACAAAAGCTCTGGAAACACCATATATTTT.

V and J are TRBV30 and TRBJ1-4; maybe TRBD1 (5 bases). V lost 3 bases to trimming and J lost 4 bases, with 18 bases between them. The CDR3 has 16 amino acids. Germline values: CDR1 GTSNPN, CDR2 SVGIG (reference sequence). The CDR3 DNA follows: TGTGCCTGGAGGTCACGAAACGGGGCTAGTAATGAAAAACTGTTTTTT. This encodes CAWRSRNGASNEKLFF.

The chain joins TRBV5-1 to TRBJ2-5; 11 positions agree with TRBD1. V was pared by 2 bases and J by 9 bases, with 6 bases of the junction left unmatched. CDR1 and CDR2 from the germline V gene are SGHRS and YFSETQ. This CDR3 has 14 amino acids. The CDR3: CASSFEGQGAAQYF. CDR3 sequence (DNA): TGCGCCAGCAGCTTTGAAGGACAGGGGGCGGCCCAGTACTTC.

The V gene is TRBV7-2, the J gene TRBJ2-7, with TRBD2 matching over 8 bases. V lost 3 bases, J lost 2 bases, and 3 bases stayed unmatched. CDR3 length equals 14 residues. Germline V gives CDR1 SGHTA, CDR2 FQGNSA. CDR3 in amino acids: CASSFSGATYEQYF. In DNA form, the CDR3 reads TGTGCCAGCAGCTTTAGCGGGGCGACCTACGAGCAGTACTTC.

The V and J genes are TRBV5-1 and TRBJ1-1; D might be TRBD1 (6 bases). V was clipped by 3 bases and J by 4 bases, with 13 bases between them. The CDR3 covers 14 residues. Per the germline V gene, CDR1 is SGHRS and CDR2 is YFSETQ. The CDR3 loop is CASSYYREATEAFF. Here the CDR3 DNA reads TGCGCCAGCAGCTATTACAGGGAGGCCACTGAAGCTTTCTTT.

The gene calls are TRBV4-1 and TRBJ2-7; TRBD2 matches 8 bases. The CDR3 consists of 15 residues. Unmatched junction bases numbered 5, after V lost 0 bases and J lost 4 bases. Germline V gives CDR1 MGHRA, CDR2 YSYEKL. CDR3 bases: TGCGCCAGCAGCCAAGAAATAGCGGGGATATACGAGCAGTACTTC. Amino acid sequence: CASSQEIAGIYEQYF.

The chain recombines TRBV28 with TRBJ1-2, with TRBD1 as a possible D gene (6 bases). The CDR3 has 16 residues. Germline V gene lookup returns CDR1 MDHEN and CDR2 SYDVKM. Trimming shortened V by 2 bases and J by 4 bases, and 17 bases separated the two germline ends. For the CDR3, the DNA is TGTGCCAGCAGTTTAGCTGTTTGGGGGGGCGGCTATGGCTACACCTTC. It codes for CASSLAVWGGGYGYTF.

The V and J genes are TRBV11-2 and TRBJ2-2; D is undetermined. Germline V gene data show CDR1 as SGHAT and CDR2 as FQNNGV. Trimming cost V 0 bases and J 7 bases, with 9 bases left between them. The CDR3 contains 14 residues. In nucleotides, the CDR3 is TGTGCCAGCAGCTTAGAGAACGGGTTCGGGGAGCTGTTTTTT. It is translated as CASSLENGFGELFF.

V usage is TRBV18 and J usage is TRBJ2-7; TRBD1 might be the D (6 bases). The V gene lost 3 bases and the J gene lost 3 bases, with 6 bases spanning the gap. This CDR3 is 12 amino acids long. Per the germline V gene, CDR1 is KGHSH and CDR2 is LQKENI. The CDR3 nucleotides are TGTGCCAGCTCACCGGGACACTACGAGCAGTACTTC. As protein: CASSPGHYEQYF.

This clone occurred many times. J is TRBJ2-7 and V is TRBV10-3; no definite D call. The germline V gene has CDR1 ENHRY and CDR2 SYGVKD. The CDR3 covers 11 residues. The CDR3 is CASSKAYEQYF. The CDR3 DNA is TGTGCTTCCTCAAAGGCCTACGAGCAGTACTTC.

Notes on this clone: Other nucleotide sequences from this sample produce the same CDR3. This chain uses TRBV15 with TRBJ1-1; D not certain. Trimming shortened V by 0 bases and J by 0 bases, and 5 bases separated the two germline ends. There are 14 residues in the CDR3. Germline CDR1 reads LNHNV; CDR2 reads YYDKDF (reference sequence). CDR3: CATSRDLMNTEAFF. DNA for the CDR3: TGTGCCACCAGCAGAGATCTGATGAACACTGAAGCTTTCTTT.

The chain is built from TRBV28 and TRBJ1-2; a possible D gene is TRBD1 (6 bases). Deletions cut 8 bases from V and 0 bases from J, with 13 bases between. This CDR3 is built from 14 residues. CDR1 is MDHEN and CDR2 is SYDVKM in the germline V gene. The CDR3 loop reads CASRGDNSNYGYTF. CDR3 DNA sequence: TGTGCCAGCCGGGGGGACAACTCTAACTATGGCTACACCTTC.